This T cell receptor beta chain stems from a study of Graves' ophthalmopathy and Graves' hyperthyroidism. This clonotype appeared many times. Antigen: not known. CDR3 regions of TCR beta were amplified from RNA transcripts. RT-PCR in the first round used HTBI primers; a second-round multiplex PCR followed. TCRdb recomputed calls from the multiplex PCR reads with MiXCR, one row per CDR3 protein. The table includes fewer than 600,000 distinct CDR3 sequences, under 15% detected once. Findings of the study overall: Forecasting of ophthalmopathy progression by the model achieved 70.59% sensitivity and roughly 78% specificity.

Ophthalmopathy cases showed moderate-to-severe activity, scoring CAS ≥3 and NOSPECS ≥4, with duration under 3 months. Per germline, CDR1 MDHEN and CDR2 SYDVKM. The CDR3 length is 13 residues. Trimming left V 10 bases short and J 7 bases short, with 19 bases between. The rearrangement joins TRBV28 to TRBJ1-1; D perhaps matches TRBD1 (6 bases). The sequenced sample was blood. The sequence was obtained from a woman between 25 and 40 years old with Graves' ophthalmopathy. The CDR3 DNA reads TGTGCCACTGGGCACCGGGACACCTTTGAAGCTTTCTTT. Translated, it gives CATGHRDTFEAFF.